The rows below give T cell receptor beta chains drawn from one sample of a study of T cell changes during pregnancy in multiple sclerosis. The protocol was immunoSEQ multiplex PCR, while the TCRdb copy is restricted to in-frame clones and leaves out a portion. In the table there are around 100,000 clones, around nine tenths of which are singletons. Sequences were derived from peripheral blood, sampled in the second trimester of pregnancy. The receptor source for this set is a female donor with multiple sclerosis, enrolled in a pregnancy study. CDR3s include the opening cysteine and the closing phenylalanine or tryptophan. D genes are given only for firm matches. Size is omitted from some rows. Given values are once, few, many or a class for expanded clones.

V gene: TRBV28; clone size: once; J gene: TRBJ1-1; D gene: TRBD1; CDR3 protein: CACDRGLTVNTEAFF; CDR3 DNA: TGTGCTTGTGATAGGGGGCTGACCGTGAACACTGAAGCTTTCTTT
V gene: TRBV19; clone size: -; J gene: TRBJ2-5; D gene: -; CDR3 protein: CASRVGPGVETQYF; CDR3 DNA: TGTGCCAGTAGGGTCGGTCCCGGTGTAGAGACCCAGTACTTC
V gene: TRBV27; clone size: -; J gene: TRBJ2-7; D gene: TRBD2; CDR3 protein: CASNPLTSGSTEQYF; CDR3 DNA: TGTGCCAGCAACCCCTTGACTAGCGGGAGTACCGAGCAGTACTTC
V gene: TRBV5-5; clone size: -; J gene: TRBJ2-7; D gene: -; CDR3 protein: CASSLTGWDSYEQYF; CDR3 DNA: TGTGCCAGCAGCTTGACGGGATGGGATTCCTACGAGCAGTACTTC
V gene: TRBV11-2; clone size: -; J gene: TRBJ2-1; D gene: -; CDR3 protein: CASSSLGGPVVYYNEQFF; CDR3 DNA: TGTGCCAGCAGTTCCCTTGGAGGCCCTGTAGTATACTACAATGAGCAGTTCTTC
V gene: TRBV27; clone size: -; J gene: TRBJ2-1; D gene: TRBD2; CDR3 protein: CASSLPGLAGVEQFF; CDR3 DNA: TGTGCCAGCAGTTTACCGGGACTAGCGGGGGTTGAGCAGTTCTTC
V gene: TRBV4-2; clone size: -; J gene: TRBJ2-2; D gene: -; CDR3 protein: CASSHAPSIAGELFF; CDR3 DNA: TGTGCCAGCAGCCACGCCCCGAGCATCGCCGGGGAGCTGTTTTTT
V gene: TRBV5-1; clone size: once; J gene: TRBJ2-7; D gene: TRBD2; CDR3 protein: CASSFGGGSYEQYF; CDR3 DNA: TGCGCCAGCAGCTTTGGGGGGGGATCCTACGAGCAGTACTTC
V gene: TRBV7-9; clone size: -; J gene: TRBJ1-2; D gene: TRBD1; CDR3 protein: CASSWDRGFDGYTF; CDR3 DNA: TGTGCCAGCAGCTGGGACAGGGGATTTGATGGCTACACCTTC
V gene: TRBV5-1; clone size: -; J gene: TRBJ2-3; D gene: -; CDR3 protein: CATSEGEGLVGTDTQYF; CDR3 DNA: TGCGCCACCTCGGAGGGGGAGGGCCTGGTTGGCACAGATACGCAGTATTTT
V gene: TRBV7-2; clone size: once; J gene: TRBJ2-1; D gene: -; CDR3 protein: CASSLRTHYNEQFF; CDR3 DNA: TGTGCCAGCAGCTTACGGACACATTACAATGAGCAGTTCTTC
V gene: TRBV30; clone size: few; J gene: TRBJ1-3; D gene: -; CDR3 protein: CAWSNGGNRNTIYF; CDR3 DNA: TGTGCCTGGAGTAACGGGGGAAATAGAAACACCATATATTTT
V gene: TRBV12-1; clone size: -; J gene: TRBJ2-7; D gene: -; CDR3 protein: CASSFAQGAGSYEQYF; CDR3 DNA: -
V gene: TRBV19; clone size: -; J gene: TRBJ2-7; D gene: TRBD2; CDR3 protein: CASSGLAGGSYEQYF; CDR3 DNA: TGTGCCAGTAGTGGGCTAGCGGGGGGGTCCTACGAGCAGTACTTC
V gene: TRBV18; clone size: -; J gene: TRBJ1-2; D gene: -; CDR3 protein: CASSPTGSDYGYTF; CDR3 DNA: TGTGCCAGCTCACCAACCGGGTCAGACTATGGCTACACCTTC
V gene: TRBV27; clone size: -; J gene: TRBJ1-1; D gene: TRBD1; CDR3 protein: CASSSGRRGLRINTEAFF; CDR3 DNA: TGTGCCAGCAGTTCAGGACGCAGGGGGCTACGGATAAACACTGAAGCTTTCTTT
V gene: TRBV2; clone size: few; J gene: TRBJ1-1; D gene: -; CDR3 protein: CASAGARNTEAFF; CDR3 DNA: TGTGCCAGTGCAGGGGCCCGGAACACTGAAGCTTTCTTT